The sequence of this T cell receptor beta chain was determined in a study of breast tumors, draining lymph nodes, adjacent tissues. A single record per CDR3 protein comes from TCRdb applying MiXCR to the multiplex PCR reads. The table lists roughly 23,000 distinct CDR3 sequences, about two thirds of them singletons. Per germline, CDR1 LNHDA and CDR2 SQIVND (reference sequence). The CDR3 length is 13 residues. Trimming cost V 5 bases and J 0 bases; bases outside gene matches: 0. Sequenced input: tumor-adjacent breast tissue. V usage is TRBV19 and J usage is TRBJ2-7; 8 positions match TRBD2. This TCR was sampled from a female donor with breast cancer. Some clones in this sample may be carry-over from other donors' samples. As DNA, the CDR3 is TGTGCCAGTAGTGCGGGGGGCTCCTACGAGCAGTACTTC. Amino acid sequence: CASSAGGSYEQYF.